Listed below are T cell receptor beta chains from one sample, sequenced in a study of cytomegalovirus exposure and HLA in healthy donors. Profiled with immunoSEQ multiplex PCR; TCRdb holds only in-frame clones, not every one. The table lists about 120,000 clones, approximately 84% of them singletons. Source material: PBMCs. These receptors were collected from a middle-aged man in good health and CMV-seronegative. CDR3s include the opening cysteine and the closing phenylalanine or tryptophan. Fields, in order: V gene, J gene, CDR3 protein.

v_gene: TRBV4-1
j_gene: TRBJ2-3
CDR3aa: CASTLSPGQGADTQYF

v_gene: TRBV5-1
j_gene: TRBJ2-3
CDR3aa: CASRAQGDTDTQYF

v_gene: TRBV9
j_gene: TRBJ1-3
CDR3aa: CASSEGTVGNTIYF

v_gene: TRBV5-6
j_gene: TRBJ2-7
CDR3aa: CASSLGARDEQYF

v_gene: TRBV10-3
j_gene: TRBJ2-5
CDR3aa: CAISSSGQQETQYF

v_gene: TRBV5-1
j_gene: TRBJ2-7
CDR3aa: CASSLWSAGGFSYEQYF

v_gene: TRBV6-6
j_gene: TRBJ1-5
CDR3aa: CASSPANSNQPQHF

v_gene: TRBV30
j_gene: TRBJ1-5
CDR3aa: CAWSPGTGGGQPQHF

v_gene: TRBV7-2
j_gene: TRBJ2-7
CDR3aa: CASRTGTESYEQYF

v_gene: TRBV2
j_gene: TRBJ1-2
CDR3aa: CASSGQAHGYTF

v_gene: TRBV30
j_gene: TRBJ1-1
CDR3aa: CAWSVGGDTTEAFF

v_gene: TRBV5-6
j_gene: TRBJ1-5
CDR3aa: CASSLNRGPLLYSNQPQHF

v_gene: TRBV28
j_gene: TRBJ2-1
CDR3aa: CASSLEGAISEQFF

v_gene: TRBV5-4
j_gene: TRBJ1-2
CDR3aa: CASSSLDRGTGNYGYTF

v_gene: TRBV5-5
j_gene: TRBJ2-1
CDR3aa: CASSQNRGNEQFF

v_gene: TRBV7-8
j_gene: TRBJ1-5
CDR3aa: CASSLVGSRSAQHF

v_gene: TRBV2
j_gene: TRBJ2-5
CDR3aa: CASSPYSGGAGETQYF

v_gene: TRBV4-3
j_gene: TRBJ2-2
CDR3aa: CASSQDGRAGELFF

v_gene: TRBV2
j_gene: TRBJ2-1
CDR3aa: CASSSRAGGVNEQFF

v_gene: TRBV9
j_gene: TRBJ2-2
CDR3aa: CASSAFLLAGGTGELFF

v_gene: TRBV19
j_gene: TRBJ2-3
CDR3aa: CASSGSGQSTDTQYF

v_gene: TRBV28
j_gene: TRBJ2-7
CDR3aa: CASGRGALGWNYEQYF

v_gene: TRBV27
j_gene: TRBJ2-7
CDR3aa: CASRPIQVSPYEQYF

v_gene: TRBV6-5
j_gene: TRBJ1-2
CDR3aa: CASSDRVKSYGYTF